The 26 T cell receptor beta chains presented below share a single source sample, sequenced in a study of T-cell memory formation after mild COVID-19. TCRdb redid the calling of the 5' RACE reads with MiXCR, one entry per CDR3 protein. The sample has approximately 260,000 distinct CDR3 sequences, 18% seen once. The sample consisted of PBMCs or a T cell subset sorted from them (not recorded which). The receptors here all came from a man aged 18-30 years who had mild COVID-19 (a few samples of this study predate the infection). Cell type and time point are not known.

This clonotype was seen ten or more times. The V and J genes are TRBV7-9 and TRBJ1-1, with D possibly TRBD1 on 5 matching bases. The V end was cut by 2 bases, the J end by 0 bases, with 7 bases between. CDR3 length: 14 residues. Germline values: CDR1 SEHNR, CDR2 FQNEAQ (reference sequence). The CDR3 region has the DNA TGTGCCAGCAGCTTATGGGGGATGAACACTGAAGCTTTCTTT. Translating it yields CASSLWGMNTEAFF. The complete variable domain, with remaining parts taken from reference TRBV7-9 and TRBJ1-1, reads DTGVSQNPRHKITKRGQNVTFRCDPISEHNRLYWYRQTLGQGPEFLTYFQNEAQLEKSRLLSDRFSAERPKGSFSTLEIQRTEQGDSAMYLCASSLWGMNTEAFFGQGTRLTVV.

This clonotype was observed at least ten times. The rearrangement links TRBV7-2 to TRBJ1-1; D gene unclear. V lost 0 bases, J lost 7 bases, and 9 bases lay in between. Germline-derived CDR1 and CDR2 are SGHTA and FQGNSA. This CDR3 contains 13 residues. This chain's CDR3 is CASSLARISEAFF. Written as DNA, the CDR3 is TGTGCCAGCAGCTTAGCGCGGATAAGTGAAGCTTTCTTT.

There are a few counts of this clonotype. The chain is built from TRBV4-3 and TRBJ1-4, with D possibly TRBD1 on 6 matching bases. This CDR3 region has 16 residues. Germline CDR1 is LGHNA and CDR2 is YSLEER. Trimming removed 4 bases at V and 1 base at J, with 13 bases between. The CDR3 sequence is CASSPRFRGTNEKLFF. The CDR3 DNA reads TGCGCCAGCAGCCCTCGATTCAGGGGAACTAATGAAAAACTGTTTTTT.

The chain carries TRBV7-9 and TRBJ2-7, with D possibly TRBD1 on 6 matching bases. CDR1 is SEHNR and CDR2 is FQNEAQ in the germline V gene (reference sequence). Trimming pared 1 base from V and 6 bases from J, leaving 10 bases between. The CDR3 sequence is 13 residues long. CDR3 protein: CASSLESRGEQYV. The CDR3 coding sequence is TGTGCCAGCAGCTTAGAGTCCAGGGGCGAGCAGTACGTC.

The CDR3 DNA follows: TGTGCCAGCAGTGAGACAGGGGGAGAAAAACTGTTTTTT. This translates into CASSETGGEKLFF. This chain links TRBV6-1 with TRBJ1-4; 9 nucleotides agree with TRBD1. CDR3 size: 13 residues. Per the germline V gene, CDR1 is MNHNS and CDR2 is SASEGT. With 3 bases clipped from V and 8 bases from J, the junction kept 1 base outside the gene matches.

The J gene is TRBJ2-3, the V gene TRBV18, with 7 bases aligning to TRBD2. CDR1 and CDR2 (germline): KGHSH, LQKENI. Unmatched junction bases numbered 4, after V lost 4 bases and J lost 3 bases. The CDR3 has 14 residues. The CDR3 is CASSQQAGTDTQYF. The DNA of the CDR3 is TGTGCCAGCTCACAACAAGCGGGGACAGATACGCAGTATTTT.

The chain couples TRBV10-3 to TRBJ2-7, with D possibly being TRBD2 (6 bases). CDR1 and CDR2 (germline): ENHRY, SYGVKD. This CDR3 is built from 12 residues. V was trimmed by 10 bases and J by 2 bases, leaving 12 bases between them. The CDR3 bases are TGTGCCAGCAGCGCGGGAACCTACGAGCAGTACTTC. It codes for CASSAGTYEQYF.

The chain recombines TRBV7-9 with TRBJ2-2, with D unresolved. The CDR3 length is 15 residues. The V end lost 5 bases, the J end lost 5 bases, and 15 bases lay between the germline ends. Germline lookup yields CDR1 SEHNR and CDR2 FQNEAQ (reference sequence). CDR3 protein: CASSHSRTVTGELFF. Written as DNA, the CDR3 is TGTGCCAGCAGCCATTCTCGGACCGTTACCGGGGAGCTGTTTTTT.

The table lists this clonotype with a few counts. The V gene is TRBV5-1, the J gene TRBJ2-1; 9 bases align to TRBD2. The CDR3 sequence is 18 residues long. Trimming removed 4 bases from V and 4 bases from J; junction bases left unmatched: 15. Per germline, CDR1 SGHRS and CDR2 YFSETQ. The CDR3 DNA sequence: TGCGCCAGCAGCCTGCTTACAAGGACCCTAGCGGGGTACAATGAGCAGTTCTTC. Its protein is CASSLLTRTLAGYNEQFF. The full variable domain, with the rest looked up from reference TRBV5-1 and TRBJ2-1, is KAGVTQTPRYLIKTRGQQVTLSCSPISGHRSVSWYQQTPGQGLQFLFEYFSETQRNKGNFPGRFSGRQFSNSRSEMNVSTLELGDSALYLCASSLLTRTLAGYNEQFFGPGTRLTVL.

This clonotype was seen a few times. Germline and junction disagree at one end, which may indicate a read error. The CDR3 nucleotides are TGTGCTAGCAGCCTACGCACGAACACTGAAGCTTTCTTT. Its protein is CASSLRTNTEAFF. This chain connects TRBV7-7 to TRBJ1-1; D gene uncertain. The germline V gene has CDR1 SSHAT and CDR2 FNYEAQ (reference sequence). The CDR3 is 13 amino acids.

This clonotype has more than one count but fewer than ten. The chain employs TRBV7-3 and TRBJ2-3; TRBD2 matches 7 bases. Germline CDR1 is SGHTA and CDR2 is FQGTGA. After removal of 5 bases from V and 1 base from J, the junction contained 3 bases not matched to a gene. The CDR3 is made up of 14 amino acids. In DNA, the CDR3 is TGTGCCAGCAGCGGACTAGGGGGCACAGATACGCAGTATTTT. Translation gives CASSGLGGTDTQYF.

CDR3 in DNA: TGCGCCAGCAGCCATCCGGGGGGCAGCTTGAACACTGAAGCTTTCTTT. It translates to CASSHPGGSLNTEAFF. The chain employs TRBV4-1 and TRBJ1-1; TRBD1 might be the D (6 bases). The CDR3 is made up of 16 amino acids. CDR1 and CDR2 from the germline V gene are MGHRA and YSYEKL. V was shortened by 3 bases and J by 0 bases, with 14 bases between the two germline ends.

The rearrangement links TRBV7-9 to TRBJ2-7; D is unresolved. The germline gives CDR1 SEHNR, CDR2 FQNEAQ (reference sequence). CDR3 length equals 14 residues. V lost 7 bases, J lost 4 bases, and 17 bases lay in between. This chain's CDR3 is CASTPGSRAYEQYF. The CDR3 DNA reads TGTGCCAGCACCCCCGGGTCTCGGGCTTACGAGCAGTACTTC.

The chain employs TRBV7-9 and TRBJ2-1, with a tentative D call TRBD1 (6 bases). Looked up from germline, CDR1 is SEHNR and CDR2 is FQNEAQ (reference sequence). The V end lost 7 bases, the J end lost 7 bases, and 14 bases lay between the germline ends. The CDR3 consists of 13 residues. The CDR3 spells CASNKGEWNEQFF. The CDR3 DNA reads as TGTGCCAGCAATAAGGGGGAGTGGAATGAGCAGTTCTTC.

The V gene is TRBV6-1, the J gene TRBJ1-2; D is undetermined. This CDR3 comprises 15 residues. Trimming removed 2 bases from V and 0 bases from J, with 10 bases in between. CDR1 is MNHNS and CDR2 is SASEGT in the germline V gene. CDR3 coding DNA: TGTGCCAGCAGTGAATGGTCTACGGCTAACTATGGCTACACCTTC. As protein: CASSEWSTANYGYTF.

This clonotype has only a few counts. The CDR3 nucleotides are TGTGCCAGCAGCTTAATGACTGAACAAGAGACCCAGTACTTC. Protein: CASSLMTEQETQYF. The V call is TRBV7-2, the J call TRBJ2-5; D gene ambiguous. The ends were cut back, 2 bases at V and 2 bases at J, with 9 bases in the middle. This CDR3 has 14 amino acids. In germline, CDR1 is SGHTA, CDR2 FQGNSA.

The gene calls are TRBV7-9 and TRBJ2-2, with no clear D. This CDR3 is 13 amino acids long. From germline, CDR1 is SEHNR and CDR2 FQNEAQ (reference sequence). Trimming took off 5 bases at V and 6 bases at J, with 10 bases between the two ends. The CDR3 loop reads CASSEVGSGELFF. The CDR3 bases are TGTGCCAGCAGCGAGGTTGGTTCCGGGGAGCTGTTTTTT.

A few counts support this clonotype. This rearrangement joins TRBV20-1 to TRBJ1-2; 9 positions match TRBD1. Germline CDR1 reads DFQATT; CDR2 reads SNEGSKA (reference sequence). Trimming removed 3 bases from V and 7 bases from J; junction bases left unmatched: 9. The CDR3 is made up of 14 amino acids. CDR3 nucleotides: TGCAGTGCTAGCGGACAGGGGTCGGTTTTTGGCTACACCTTC. Its translation: CSASGQGSVFGYTF.

There are many counts of this clonotype. The rearrangement joins TRBV6-5 to TRBJ1-4; no clear D. CDR1 is MNHEY and CDR2 is SVGAGI in the germline V gene. Deletions cut 0 bases from V and 8 bases from J, with 7 bases between. This CDR3 comprises 13 residues. The DNA for the CDR3 is TGTGCCAGCAGTTACTCGAGTAAGGAAAAACTGTTTTTT. Its protein is CASSYSSKEKLFF.

The V gene is TRBV20-1, the J gene TRBJ2-5; the match to TRBD1 covers 8 bases. The CDR3 length is 14 residues. Germline lookup yields CDR1 DFQATT and CDR2 SNEGSKA (reference sequence). V lost 6 bases and J lost 3; bases outside the gene matches: 9. The CDR3 sequence: CSARDRTRKETQYF. DNA for the CDR3: TGCAGTGCCCGGGACAGGACGAGAAAAGAGACCCAGTACTTC.

V gene TRBV24-1 combines with J gene TRBJ2-5; TRBD2 might be the D (5 bases). Germline values: CDR1 KGHDR, CDR2 SFDVKD. The ends were cut back, 5 bases at V and 5 bases at J, with 17 bases in the middle. The CDR3 totals 15 residues. The CDR3 sequence is CATSAIHRDCETQYF. The CDR3 nucleotides are TGTGCCACCAGTGCCATCCATCGGGATTGTGAGACCCAGTACTTC.

This clonotype was recorded a few times. This chain joins TRBV7-6 and TRBJ2-2, with 15 bases fitting TRBD2. V lost 5 bases, J lost 4 bases, and 8 bases stayed unmatched. CDR3 length equals 18 residues. The germline CDR1 and CDR2 sequences are SGHVS and FNYEAQ. This CDR3 reads CASSRTSGGALGTGELFF. The CDR3 DNA is TGTGCCAGCAGCCGGACTAGCGGGGGGGCGCTGGGCACCGGGGAGCTGTTTTTT. The whole variable domain, filled in from reference TRBV7-6 and TRBJ2-2, reads GAGVSQSPRYKVTKRGQDVALRCDPISGHVSLYWYRQALGQGPEFLTYFNYEAQQDKSGLPNDRFSAERPEGSISTLTIQRTEQRDSAMYRCASSRTSGGALGTGELFFGEGSRLTVL.

This clonotype was seen a few times. V and J are TRBV20-1 and TRBJ2-4, with D uncertain. The CDR3 contains 13 residues. The V end was cut by 3 bases, the J end by 0 bases, with 6 bases between. CDR1 and CDR2 from the germline V gene are DFQATT and SNEGSKA (reference sequence). CDR3 residues: CSASQLAKNIQYF. CDR3 sequence (DNA): TGCAGTGCTAGTCAGTTAGCCAAAAACATTCAGTACTTC.

This clonotype turned up a few times. J is TRBJ1-2 and V is TRBV4-1, with D hard to call. The V gene's germline CDR1 is MGHRA and CDR2 YSYEKL. V shed 0 bases and J shed 3 bases, with 2 bases lying between them. The CDR3 length is 12 residues. As DNA, the CDR3 is TGCGCCAGCAGCCAAGATCACTATGGCTACACCTTC. Amino acid sequence: CASSQDHYGYTF.

This clonotype was seen more than once but under ten times. This chain uses TRBV28 with TRBJ2-7, with D unclear. The CDR3 is 12 amino acids. Trimming took off 5 bases at V and 4 bases at J, with 9 bases between the two ends. Germline CDR1 MDHEN, CDR2 SYDVKM. The CDR3 is CASSTSSYEQYF. For the CDR3, the DNA is TGTGCCAGCAGTACCTCTAGTTACGAGCAGTACTTC.

The chain employs TRBV7-2 and TRBJ2-3; D remains ambiguous. Looked up from germline, CDR1 is SGHTA and CDR2 is FQGNSA. The CDR3 has 16 amino acids. The V end was cut by 4 bases, the J end by 0 bases, with 14 bases between. The CDR3 protein is CASSSGLWASTDTQYF. As DNA, the CDR3 is TGTGCCAGCAGCTCCGGGCTGTGGGCTAGCACAGATACGCAGTATTTT.